Below are 7 T cell receptor beta chains sequenced from a single sample in a study of blood T cell repertoires in COVID-19. Some clones are missing from TCRdb's copy, which holds only in-frame ones; the method was immunoSEQ multiplex PCR. The table records approximately 260,000 clones, approximately 89% of them present only once. The sample was peripheral blood. These receptors were obtained from a woman between 40 and 50 years old who had recovered from COVID-19.

This chain joins TRBV28 and TRBJ1-4; D possibly corresponds to TRBD1 (5 bases). V dropped 5 bases and J dropped 7 bases, with 17 bases sitting between them. This CDR3 comprises 15 residues. Germline assignment: CDR1 MDHEN and CDR2 SYDVKM. The CDR3 region is CASSPLGPLGEKLFF. The CDR3 DNA reads as TGTGCCAGCAGTCCATTGGGGCCCCTGGGTGAAAAACTGTTTTTT.

The chain links TRBV19 to TRBJ2-2; 7 positions match TRBD1. Trimming cost V 4 bases and J 5 bases; bases outside gene matches: 10. The CDR3 is made up of 16 amino acids. The germline V gene encodes CDR1 LNHDA and CDR2 SQIVND (reference sequence). The CDR3 DNA reads as TGTGCCAGTAGTAAGACAGGGCGTCGTTATACCGGGGAGCTGTTTTTT. Protein product: CASSKTGRRYTGELFF.

DNA of the CDR3: TGCAGCTCAACAAGCGCGGATTTCTTCGAGTTCTTC. Its protein is CSSTSADFFEFF. The chain recombines TRBV29-1 with TRBJ2-1; D gene unclear. The CDR3 is 12 amino acids. Germline loops: CDR1 SQVTM, CDR2 ANQGSEA. The ends were cut back, 8 bases at V and 14 bases at J, with 22 bases in the middle.

This sequence joins TRBV5-5 and TRBJ1-1; possible D gene TRBD1, 6 bases. This CDR3 region has 19 residues. The germline V gene has CDR1 SGHKS and CDR2 YYEKEE (reference sequence). V was pared by 0 bases and J by 0 bases, with 21 bases between. CDR3 sequence: CASSLVAGRGGRLNTEAFF. Written as DNA, the CDR3 is TGTGCCAGCAGCTTGGTTGCAGGGAGAGGGGGAAGACTGAACACTGAAGCTTTCTTT.

The J gene is TRBJ1-1, the V gene TRBV25-1, with D uncertain. The V and J ends lost 6 bases and 6 bases respectively, with 8 bases between them. Germline lookup yields CDR1 MGHDK and CDR2 SYGVNS. The CDR3 has 11 residues. CDR3 in DNA: TGTGCCAGCAGAAAAATATCTGAAGCTTTCTTT. Amino acid sequence: CASRKISEAFF.

This chain joins TRBV6-2 or TRBV6-3 and TRBJ2-3, with D unclear. Trimming left V 4 bases short and J 0 bases short, with 8 bases between. The length of the CDR3 is 14 residues. CDR1 is MNHEY, CDR2 SVGEGT, per germline. CDR3 amino acids: CASSLTQSTDTQYF. The CDR3 DNA reads TGTGCCAGCAGTTTAACTCAAAGCACAGATACGCAGTATTTT.

The chain uses TRBV11-1 and TRBJ2-6; D is possibly TRBD1 (6 bases). This CDR3 contains 16 residues. Germline V CDR1 and CDR2: SGHAT, FQDESV (reference sequence). Deletions cut 4 bases from V and 0 bases from J, with 10 bases between. CDR3 coding DNA: TGTGCCAGCAGCTGGGGACACACCTCTGGGGCCAACGTCCTGACTTTC. Translated, it gives CASSWGHTSGANVLTF.